Sequencing of this TCR beta chain was carried out in a study of cytomegalovirus exposure and HLA in healthy donors. TCRdb keeps only in-frame clones here, not all; method: immunoSEQ multiplex PCR. The data hold around 130,000 clones, with 70% to 90% observed a single time. Study-level points and caveats: The study flagged 150 to 200 TCR beta chains as cytomegalovirus-associated. For most TCR sequences rarity was the rule, although some public TCRs occurred in many donors. According to a subsequent analysis, TCR clusters from the first cohort were inclined to appear together in the 110 or so validation repertoires.

As regards this clone: The target antigen is unknown.

This CDR3 has 15 amino acids. Germline V gene data show CDR1 as SNHLY and CDR2 as FYNNEI. V was clipped by 5 bases and J by 3 bases, with 16 bases between them. These donors were members of the roughly 120-subject validation cohort, a group separate from the roughly 670-subject first cohort. The V gene is TRBV2, the J gene TRBJ1-2, with D possibly being TRBD1 (6 bases). The sample taken for sequencing was PBMCs. This clonotype was sampled from a woman aged 30 to 39 in good health and CMV-seronegative. CDR3 in amino acids: CASSPPRGGYYGYTF. The DNA of the CDR3 is TGTGCCAGCAGTCCGCCCCGGGGGGGCTACTATGGCTACACCTTC.